Listed here are 10 T cell receptor beta chains from one sample, sequenced in a study of preoperative IRX-2 immunotherapy in early breast cancer. Data came from immunoSEQ multiplex PCR; TCRdb stores just in-frame clones and leaves some out. The sample lists roughly 93,000 clones; about nine tenths were seen once. The sample's treatment: preoperative locoregional IRX-2 cytokine immunotherapy. The sequences come from tumor tissue, collected after IRX-2 immunotherapy. The receptor set was obtained from a human donor with breast cancer.

The V gene is TRBV18, the J gene TRBJ2-1, with a possible D match to TRBD2 (5 bases). Between the trimmed V and J ends, which lost 3 bases and 9 bases, there was a span of 9 bases. Germline loops: CDR1 KGHSH, CDR2 LQKENI. The CDR3 totals 12 residues. CDR3: CASSPPAGEQFF. The CDR3 DNA follows: TGTGCCAGCTCACCCCCCGCGGGTGAGCAGTTCTTC.

This chain connects TRBV19 to TRBJ1-2; possibly TRBD1 for D (6 bases). V lost 5 bases, J lost 8 bases, and 18 bases lay in between. CDR1 is LNHDA, CDR2 SQIVND, per germline (reference sequence). This CDR3 has 14 amino acids. CDR3 in DNA: TGTGCCAGTAGTTCCTCCGGGACAAGAAAAGGCTACACCTTC. Translated, it gives CASSSSGTRKGYTF.

Here the CDR3 DNA reads TGTGCCAGCAACACAGGGGGTCGGGAGACCCAGTACTTC. Amino acids: CASNTGGRETQYF. V gene TRBV28 combines with J gene TRBJ2-5, with 8 bases lining up with TRBD1. The CDR3 covers 13 residues. CDR1 MDHEN and CDR2 SYDVKM come from the germline V gene. The V and J ends lost 7 bases and 5 bases, in that order; junction bases with no gene match: 6.

The chain employs TRBV18 and TRBJ1-1; D remains unclear. Trimming left V 3 bases short and J 3 bases short, with 17 bases between. From germline, CDR1 is KGHSH and CDR2 LQKENI. The CDR3 spans 16 residues. The CDR3 DNA reads as TGTGCCAGCTCACCTGGAGCAGAGATTACGGACACTGAAGCTTTCTTT. Its translation is CASSPGAEITDTEAFF.

The chain has TRBV28 and TRBJ2-5; 9 nucleotides agree with TRBD1. Germline V gene sequence: CDR1 MDHEN, CDR2 SYDVKM. J lost 5 bases, V lost 2 bases, and 9 bases had no gene match. This CDR3 is 16 amino acids long. The DNA for the CDR3 is TGTGCCAGCAGTTTAAGGGGACAGGGCTATGGGGAGACCCAGTACTTC. This encodes CASSLRGQGYGETQYF.

The chain couples TRBV6-8 to TRBJ1-3; D may be TRBD1 (5 bases). CDR1 is MNHGY and CDR2 is SAAAGT in the germline V gene. Trimming stripped 5 bases from V and 0 bases from J, with 11 bases between. The CDR3 loop spans 15 amino acids. CDR3: CASSPGTYSGNTIYF. In DNA, the CDR3 is TGTGCCAGCAGTCCCGGGACTTACTCTGGAAACACCATATATTTT.

The genes are TRBV19 and TRBJ2-3, with a possible D match to TRBD1 (5 bases). Trimming pared 2 bases from V and 4 bases from J, leaving 13 bases between. The CDR3 contains 15 residues. CDR1 is LNHDA and CDR2 is SQIVND in the germline V gene (reference sequence). The CDR3 sequence is CASSIRGVIPDTQYF. The CDR3 DNA is TGTGCCAGTAGTATAAGGGGCGTCATTCCAGATACGCAGTATTTT.

This clone has a single count. The gene calls are TRBV7-7 and TRBJ2-4; unclear D gene. Germline CDR1 SSHAT, CDR2 FNYEAQ (reference sequence). The CDR3 is 15 residues long. The V gene lost 1 base and the J gene lost 0 bases, with 7 bases spanning the gap. CDR3 DNA sequence: TGTGCCAGCAGCTTAGAGGCTTCAGCCAAAAACATTCAGTACTTC. This encodes CASSLEASAKNIQYF.

This chain joins TRBV5-1 and TRBJ1-3; 7 positions match TRBD1. Germline lookup yields CDR1 SGHRS and CDR2 YFSETQ. J gave up 0 bases and V 0 bases, and 3 bases lay outside the gene matches. This CDR3 comprises 16 residues. The CDR3 DNA reads TGCGCCAGCAGCTTGGGGGACAGTATCTCTGGAAACACCATATATTTT. Translation gives CASSLGDSISGNTIYF.

The genes are TRBV7-1 and TRBJ2-7, with TRBD2 as a possible D gene (5 bases). TRBV7-1 is designated an ORF whose function remains uncertain. The CDR3 totals 16 residues. V lost 5 bases, J lost 5 bases, and 22 bases lay in between. DNA of the CDR3: TGTGCCAGCAGCACCACCCTGTCCGGGATGAGGAACGAGCAGTACTTC. Translation gives CASSTTLSGMRNEQYF.